These 6 T cell receptor beta chains were all obtained from the same sample, sequenced in a study of OX40 agonist ivuxolimab in advanced cancers. Receptor libraries were prepared by the immunoSEQ multiplex PCR assay. The table was pulled from immuneACCESS by TCRdb, which kept in-frame rearrangements only. Such tables lose some clones; where checked, under half of the loss comes from unresolved V genes, and the rest has no known cause. The sample yields about 79,000 clones; around 93% were counted once. Roughly 11% of the sample comes from the top ten. The specimen was CD4+ or CD8+ T cells sorted from blood, collected in a trial of the OX40 agonist ivuxolimab. Receptors originate from an adult with an advanced solid tumor such as melanoma, head and neck, liver or kidney cancer.

The rearrangement links TRBV27 to TRBJ2-7; D remains ambiguous. The ends were cut back, 8 bases at V and 0 bases at J, with 5 bases in the middle. Germline values: CDR1 MNHEY, CDR2 SMNVEV (reference sequence). The CDR3 runs to 11 residues. CDR3 region: CASGYSYEQYF. The CDR3 bases are TGTGCCAGCGGCTACTCCTACGAGCAGTACTTC.

This rearrangement joins TRBV27 to TRBJ2-5; TRBD1 aligns across 9 bases. The V and J ends lost 4 bases and 5 bases, in that order; junction bases with no gene match: 8. This CDR3 region has 15 residues. CDR1 is MNHEY and CDR2 is SMNVEV in the germline V gene (reference sequence). CDR3 coding DNA: TGTGCCAGCAGTTCGACAGGGGGGGGAGAGGAGACCCAGTACTTC. Residues: CASSSTGGGEETQYF.

The V and J genes are TRBV5-6 and TRBJ2-2; no firm D call. Trimming took off 0 bases at V and 2 bases at J, with 5 bases between the two ends. Germline-derived CDR1 and CDR2 are SGHDT and YYEEEE. The CDR3 is 14 amino acids. The CDR3 sequence: CASSLGRNTGELFF. The DNA of the CDR3 is TGTGCCAGCAGCTTGGGACGCAACACCGGGGAGCTGTTTTTT.

The chain links TRBV27 to TRBJ2-7; either TRBD1 or TRBD2 may supply D (5 bases each). Germline V gene sequence: CDR1 MNHEY, CDR2 SMNVEV (reference sequence). V was cut by 11 bases and J by 4 bases, with 15 bases left in between. This CDR3 is built from 12 residues. DNA for the CDR3: TGTGCCGGGGGAGTTTCACCGTACGAGCAGTACTTC. Translating it yields CAGGVSPYEQYF.

This rearrangement joins TRBV6-5 to TRBJ1-2; weak D call: TRBD1 (5 bases). Germline-derived CDR1 and CDR2 are MNHEY and SVGAGI. The CDR3 runs 15 residues. V lost 4 bases, J lost 0 bases, and 12 bases lay in between. CDR3 DNA sequence: TGTGCCAGCAGTTCCAAGACAGTAGCTAACTATGGCTACACCTTC. It translates to CASSSKTVANYGYTF.

The gene calls are TRBV29-1 and TRBJ2-7; TRBD1 aligns across 7 bases. There are 13 residues in the CDR3. With 3 bases clipped from V and 5 bases from J, the junction kept 7 bases outside the gene matches. The germline CDR1 and CDR2 sequences are SQVTM and ANQGSEA. The CDR3 protein is CSVETGNSHEQYF. The DNA of the CDR3 is TGCAGCGTTGAGACAGGGAATTCCCACGAGCAGTACTTC.